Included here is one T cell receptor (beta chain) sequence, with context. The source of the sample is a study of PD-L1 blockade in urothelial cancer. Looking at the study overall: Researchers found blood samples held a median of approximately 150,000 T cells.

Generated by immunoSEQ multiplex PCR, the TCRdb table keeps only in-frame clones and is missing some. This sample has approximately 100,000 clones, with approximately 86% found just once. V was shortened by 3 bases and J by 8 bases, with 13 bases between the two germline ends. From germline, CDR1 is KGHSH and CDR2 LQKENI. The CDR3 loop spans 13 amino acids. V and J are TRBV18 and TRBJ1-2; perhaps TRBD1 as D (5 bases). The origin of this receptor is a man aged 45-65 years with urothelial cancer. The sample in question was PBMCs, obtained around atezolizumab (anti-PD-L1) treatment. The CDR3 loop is CASSPAAGLGYTF. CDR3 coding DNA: TGTGCCAGCTCACCGGCCGCAGGGCTCGGCTACACCTTC. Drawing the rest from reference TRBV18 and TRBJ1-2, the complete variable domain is NAGVMQNPRHLVRRRGQEARLRCSPMKGHSHVYWYRQLPEEGLKFMVYLQKENIIDESGMPKERFSAEFPKEGPSILRIQQVVRGDSAAYFCASSPAAGLGYTFGSGTRLTVV.